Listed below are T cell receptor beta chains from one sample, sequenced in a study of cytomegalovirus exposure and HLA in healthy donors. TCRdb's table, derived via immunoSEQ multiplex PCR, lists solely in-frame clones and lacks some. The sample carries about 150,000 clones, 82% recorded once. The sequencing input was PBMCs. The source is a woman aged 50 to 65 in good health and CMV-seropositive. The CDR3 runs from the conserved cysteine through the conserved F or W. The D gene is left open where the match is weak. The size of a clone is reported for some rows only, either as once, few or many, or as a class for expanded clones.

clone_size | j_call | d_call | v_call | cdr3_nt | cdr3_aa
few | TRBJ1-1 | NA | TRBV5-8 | TGTGCCAGCAGCTCAAACAGGGTGTGGGGGAACACTGAAGCTTTCTTT | CASSSNRVWGNTEAFF
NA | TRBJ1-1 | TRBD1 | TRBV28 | TGTGCCAGCAGTTTAAAGGGGGCGAACACTGAAGCTTTCTTT | CASSLKGANTEAFF
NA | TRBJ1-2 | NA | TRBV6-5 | TGTGCCAGCAGTCCAGACAGGCGCCGCTACACCTTC | CASSPDRRRYTF
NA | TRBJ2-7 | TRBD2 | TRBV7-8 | TGTGCCAGCTCGCGACTAGCGGGGGGTTACGAGCAGTACTTC | CASSRLAGGYEQYF
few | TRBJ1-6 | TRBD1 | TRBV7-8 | TGTGCCAGCAGCTTAAGGGCCGGGACAGGGTATTCACCCCTCCACTTT | CASSLRAGTGYSPLHF
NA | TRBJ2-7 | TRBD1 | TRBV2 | TGTGCCAGCAGGGTGGGACAGGGTGTCCACGAGCAGTACTTC | CASRVGQGVHEQYF
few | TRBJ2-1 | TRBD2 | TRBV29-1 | TGCAGCGTGTCCTCAGCGGGGAACAATGAGCAGTTCTTC | CSVSSAGNNEQFF
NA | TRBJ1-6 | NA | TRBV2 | TGTGCCAGCAGTGAAGTCGGTACCCCGTATTCACCCCTCCACTTT | CASSEVGTPYSPLHF
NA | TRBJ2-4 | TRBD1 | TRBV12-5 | TGTGCTAGTGGCTTGGGACAGGGGATCCAAAACATTCAGTACTTC | CASGLGQGIQNIQYF
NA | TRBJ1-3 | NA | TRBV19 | TGTGCCAGTAACATCGAGCGGGGAAACACCATATATTTT | CASNIERGNTIYF
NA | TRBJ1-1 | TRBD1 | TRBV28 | TGTGCCAGCCTCCCGGGCGGGACAGGAGTTACTGAAGCTTTCTTT | CASLPGGTGVTEAFF
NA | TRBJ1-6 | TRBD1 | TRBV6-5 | TGTGCCAGCAGTTACTCGCCGGGGACAGGGGGTTCACCCCTCCACTTT | CASSYSPGTGGSPLHF
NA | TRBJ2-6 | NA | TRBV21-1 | TGTGCCAGCAGCAAAGGGACAGTCAGCTCTGGGGCCAACGTCCTGACTTTC | CASSKGTVSSGANVLTF
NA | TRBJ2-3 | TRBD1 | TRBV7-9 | TGTGCCAGCAGCCCAGGGGGCGGTACAGATACGCAGTATTTT | CASSPGGGTDTQYF
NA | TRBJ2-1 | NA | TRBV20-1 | TGCAGTGCTTTCAGGAACAATGAGCAGTTCTTC | CSAFRNNEQFF
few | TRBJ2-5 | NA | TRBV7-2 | TGTGCCAGCAGCGCTGGGGCCGGACGGCAGGTGAAAGAGACCCAGTACTTC | CASSAGAGRQVKETQYF
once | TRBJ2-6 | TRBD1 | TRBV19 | TGTGCCAGTAGTGTCAGGGGGCCCTCTGGGGCCAACGTCCTGACTTTC | CASSVRGPSGANVLTF
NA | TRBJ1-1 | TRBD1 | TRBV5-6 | TGTGCCAGCAGCGGGACAGGGGCGGCCACTGAAGCTTTCTTT | CASSGTGAATEAFF
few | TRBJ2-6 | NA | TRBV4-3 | TGCGCCAGCAGCCCCGAAATGAGCTCTGGGGCCAACGTCCTGACTTTC | CASSPEMSSGANVLTF
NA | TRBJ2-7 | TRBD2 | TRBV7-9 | TGTGCCAGCAGCGAAAAGCGGGGGGGATACTACGAGCAGTACTTC | CASSEKRGGYYEQYF
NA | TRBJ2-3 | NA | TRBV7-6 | TGTGCCAGCAGCTTCTCACAGGGAGATACGCAGTATTTT | CASSFSQGDTQYF
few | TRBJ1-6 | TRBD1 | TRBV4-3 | TGCGCCAGCAAAGGGACAGGGGGTCCCCTCCACTTT | CASKGTGGPLHF
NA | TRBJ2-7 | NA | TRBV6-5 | TGTGCCAGCAGTTACTCGGGGACACTGGGCGAGCAGTACTTC | CASSYSGTLGEQYF
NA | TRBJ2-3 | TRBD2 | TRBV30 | TGTGCCTGGAGTGTATATGCGGGGGCAGATACGCAGTATTTT | CAWSVYAGADTQYF
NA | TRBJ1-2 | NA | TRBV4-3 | TGCGCCAGCAGCCAAGACGTCTTAGGAGGCGGCTACACCTTC | CASSQDVLGGGYTF
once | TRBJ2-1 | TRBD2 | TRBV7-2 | TGTGCCAGCAGCTTAGCGCAACTAGCGGCCAATGAGCAGTTCTTC | CASSLAQLAANEQFF
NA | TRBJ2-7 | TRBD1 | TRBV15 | TGTGCCACCAGCAGAGGAACAGGGGGCGGCGAGCAGTACTTC | CATSRGTGGGEQYF
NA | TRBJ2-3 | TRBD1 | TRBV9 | TGTGCCAGCAGCTCGGGACAGGGAGGAGATACGCAGTATTTT | CASSSGQGGDTQYF
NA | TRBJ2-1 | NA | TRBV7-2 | TGTGCCAGCAGGGCTGCTAGCTCCTACAATGAGCAGTTCTTC | CASRAASSYNEQFF
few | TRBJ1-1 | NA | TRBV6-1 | TGTGCCAGCAGTGAACTGGCCAGGGCAGGCACTGAAGCTTTCTTT | CASSELARAGTEAFF
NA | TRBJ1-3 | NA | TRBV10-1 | TGCGCCAGCAGTGAGTCGCACGGGAGCTCTGGAAACACCATATATTTT | CASSESHGSSGNTIYF
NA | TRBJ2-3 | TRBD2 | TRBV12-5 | TGTGCTAGTGGTTCCGGGACTAGCGGGGGAACAGATACGCAGTATTTT | CASGSGTSGGTDTQYF
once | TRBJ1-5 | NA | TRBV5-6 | TGTGCCAGCAGCTTGGGGGGAGCGAGCAATCAGCCCCAGCATTTT | CASSLGGASNQPQHF
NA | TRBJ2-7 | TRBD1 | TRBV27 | TGTGCCGCAGGACAGGGGGCCCCCTACGAGCAGTACTTC | CAAGQGAPYEQYF
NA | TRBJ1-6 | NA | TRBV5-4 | TGTGCCAGCAGCTTGGATCGGGGGTCGGGATCACCCCTCCACTTT | CASSLDRGSGSPLHF
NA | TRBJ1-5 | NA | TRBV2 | TGTGCCAGCAGTGCCGGCGGAGAGCCCCAGCATTTT | CASSAGGEPQHF
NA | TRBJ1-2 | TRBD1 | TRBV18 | TGTGCCAGCTCACCAACTTCGACAGGGGAGCATGGCTACACCTTC | CASSPTSTGEHGYTF
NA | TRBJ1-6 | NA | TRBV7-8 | TGTGCCAGCAGCTCAGAGAGGGGGGGTAATTCACCCCTCCACTTT | CASSSERGGNSPLHF
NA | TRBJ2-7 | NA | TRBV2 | TGTGCCAGCAGTGGCGGGGACGATACTCGCCACGAGCAGTACTTC | CASSGGDDTRHEQYF
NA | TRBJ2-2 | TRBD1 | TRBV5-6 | TGTGCCAGCAGCTATGACAGGGCGAACACCGGGGAGCTGTTTTTT | CASSYDRANTGELFF
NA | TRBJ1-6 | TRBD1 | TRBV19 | TGTGCCAGTAGTCCACGGACAGGTCTGGCCCTCCACTTT | CASSPRTGLALHF
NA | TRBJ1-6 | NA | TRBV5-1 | TGCGCCAGCAGCTTGGATGCAGGGGCACCCCTCCACTTT | CASSLDAGAPLHF
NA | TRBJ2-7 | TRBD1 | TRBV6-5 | TGTGCCAGCAGTCGGGACAGGTCCTACGAGCAGTACTTC | CASSRDRSYEQYF
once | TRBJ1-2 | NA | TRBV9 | TGTGCCAGCAGCGTAGAGCTTCAGGGGAACGCCTATGGCTACACCTTC | CASSVELQGNAYGYTF
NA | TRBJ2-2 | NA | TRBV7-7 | TGTGCTAGCAGCTTGGGGCTGAATACGAACACCGGGGAGCTGTTTTTT | CASSLGLNTNTGELFF
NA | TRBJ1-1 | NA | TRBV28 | TGTGCCAGCAAGAAACCGGGGGTTTCCTCGCCTGAAGCTTTCTTT | CASKKPGVSSPEAFF
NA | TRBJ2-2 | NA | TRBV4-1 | TGCGCCAGCAGCCAACCTCACAGGGCCGGGGAGCTGTTTTTT | CASSQPHRAGELFF
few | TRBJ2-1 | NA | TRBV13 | TGTGCCAGCAGCTTATTGATGGGGAGCGATGAGCAGTTCTTC | CASSLLMGSDEQFF
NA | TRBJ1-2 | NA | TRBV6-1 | TGTGCCATAGCGGGACTGGACTATGGCTACACCTTC | CAIAGLDYGYTF
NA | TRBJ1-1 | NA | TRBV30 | TGTGCCTGGAGTGTACGGCAGGGTAAAGCTTTCTTT | CAWSVRQGKAFF
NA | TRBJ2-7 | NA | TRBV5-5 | TGTGCCAGCAGCTGGATCCGGGACATCGGCTCCTACGAGCAGTACTTC | CASSWIRDIGSYEQYF
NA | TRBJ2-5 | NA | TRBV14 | TGTGCCAGCAGCCAAGAGAACGGACTTCCCTTAGAGACCCAGTACTTC | CASSQENGLPLETQYF
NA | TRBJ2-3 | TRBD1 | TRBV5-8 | TGTGCCAGCAGCACAGGGGGCTCAGATACGCAGTATTTT | CASSTGGSDTQYF
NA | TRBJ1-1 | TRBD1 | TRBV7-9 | TGTGCCAGCAGCTCGGGACAGGCGTCCACTGAAGCTTTCTTT | CASSSGQASTEAFF
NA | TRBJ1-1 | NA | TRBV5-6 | TGTGCCAGCAGCTTAGGGGGTCTAGGGGCTTTCTTT | CASSLGGLGAFF
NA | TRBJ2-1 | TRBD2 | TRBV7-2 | TGTGCCAGCAGCGTGGGACTAGCTAAAAACAATGAGCAGTTCTTC | CASSVGLAKNNEQFF